The 20 T cell receptor beta chains reported below all come from one sample, sequenced in a study of CD8+CD57+ T cells in acquired aplastic anemia. Selection for sequencing was limited to patients who had shown CD8+CD57+ cell expansion by flow cytometry. Genomic DNA constituted the template upon which TCR beta VDJ and CDR3 profiling was performed. MiXCR was run by TCRdb on the reads, yielding one entry per CDR3 protein. The sample yields around 200,000 distinct CDR3 sequences, nearly 50% seen once. Sequencing was done on a sample of sorted CD4+, CD8+, or CD8+CD57+ T cells (not recorded which) from PBMCs. Receptors were obtained from a human donor with aplastic anemia.

The chain couples TRBV2 to TRBJ2-3; maybe TRBD2 (5 bases). Trimming left V 7 bases short and J 2 bases short, with 13 bases between. The CDR3 runs 14 residues. Germline V gene lookup returns CDR1 SNHLY and CDR2 FYNNEI. CDR3 region: CASTREFVTDTQYF. In nucleotides, the CDR3 is TGTGCCAGCACGAGGGAGTTTGTCACAGATACGCAGTATTTT.

This sequence joins TRBV29-1 and TRBJ2-7; weak D call: TRBD1 (5 bases). This CDR3 is built from 10 residues. The V and J ends lost 4 bases and 5 bases respectively, with 6 bases between them. CDR1 is SQVTM, CDR2 ANQGSEA, per germline. CDR3 in DNA: TGCAGCGTTGTCAGGGACGAGCAGTACTTC. It specifies CSVVRDEQYF.

This clonotype was observed at least ten times. V gene TRBV12-3 or TRBV12-4 combines with J gene TRBJ1-5; possibly TRBD1 for D (5 bases). CDR3 length: 14 amino acids. V was clipped by 6 bases and J by 0 bases, with 9 bases between them. The CDR3 DNA follows: TGTGCCAGCAGGAGGGGAAATAGCAATCAGCCCCAGCATTTT. Protein: CASRRGNSNQPQHF.

The chain uses TRBV9 and TRBJ2-7, with a tentative D call TRBD2 (6 bases). The germline gives CDR1 SGDLS, CDR2 YYNGEE. This CDR3 contains 13 residues. The germline V and J ends were trimmed by 4 bases and 6 bases, with 14 bases remaining between them. The DNA for the CDR3 is TGTGCCAGCAGCTTGTGGCAGGGAGGCGAGCAGTACTTC. As protein: CASSLWQGGEQYF.

The V gene is TRBV11-1, the J gene TRBJ2-3, with D maybe TRBD2 (6 bases). CDR1 and CDR2 (germline): SGHAT, FQDESV (reference sequence). V shed 5 bases and J shed 4 bases, with 16 bases lying between them. The CDR3 has 15 residues. The CDR3 is CASSERLEFSDTQYF. CDR3 DNA sequence: TGTGCCAGCAGCGAACGACTAGAATTTTCAGATACGCAGTATTTT.

This clonotype was counted at least ten times. The genes are TRBV12-3 or TRBV12-4 and TRBJ2-1; TRBD2 might be the D (6 bases). The length of the CDR3 is 11 residues. Trimming took off 1 base at V and 14 bases at J, with 9 bases between the two ends. CDR3 coding DNA: TGTGCCAGCAGTTTAGACTGGAGGGAGTTCTTC. As protein: CASSLDWREFF.

V usage is TRBV5-4 and J usage is TRBJ1-2; 8 nucleotides line up with TRBD1. The CDR3 consists of 13 residues. Trimming took 1 base from V and 8 from J; bases not matched to a gene: 4. CDR1 SGHNT and CDR2 YYREEE come from the germline V gene (reference sequence). The chain's CDR3 is CASSLTGGGGYTF. CDR3 coding DNA: TGTGCCAGCAGCTTGACAGGGGGGGGAGGCTACACCTTC.

This chain links TRBV6-5 with TRBJ1-1, with D unclear. CDR3 length: 12 residues. Germline V gives CDR1 MNHEY, CDR2 SVGAGI. V lost 5 bases and J 5 bases, leaving 9 bases between the germline ends. The CDR3 is CASSTRGTEAFF. As DNA, the CDR3 is TGTGCCAGCAGTACCCGAGGGACTGAAGCTTTCTTT.

The chain combines TRBV14 with TRBJ2-7; D unclear. The germline gives CDR1 SGHDN, CDR2 FVKESK. This CDR3 has 15 amino acids. V lost 0 bases to trimming and J lost 1 base, with 10 bases between them. The CDR3 protein is CASSQEIGTSYEQYF. The CDR3 bases are TGTGCCAGCAGCCAAGAAATAGGAACATCCTACGAGCAGTACTTC.

The J gene is TRBJ2-7, the V gene TRBV10-2, with D unresolved. Germline V CDR1 and CDR2: WSHSY, SAAADI. The CDR3 runs to 13 residues. V dropped 6 bases and J dropped 7 bases, with 16 bases sitting between them. CDR3 DNA: TGCGCCAGCAGCCAAGGGTCCGGAAGAGAGCAGTACTTC. Its protein product is CASSQGSGREQYF.

With regard to this clonotype: Because it lacks the conserved phenylalanine or tryptophan at the end, this CDR3 is likely a read error. The chain recombines TRBV15 with TRBJ2-5; maybe TRBD2 (5 bases). This CDR3 has 15 residues. The V and J ends lost 3 bases and 3 bases respectively, with 14 bases between them. Germline V CDR1 and CDR2: LNHNV, YYDKDF (reference sequence). CDR3 nucleotide sequence: TGTGCCACCAGCAGGTGGACTCTGGCGGAAGAGACCCAGTACTCC. Translation gives CATSRWTLAEETQYS.

The sample holds one count of this clonotype. The chain uses TRBV5-6 and TRBJ2-5, with a possible D match to TRBD2 (7 bases). Per the germline V gene, CDR1 is SGHDT and CDR2 is YYEEEE. Between the trimmed V and J ends, which lost 1 base and 3 bases, there was a span of 16 bases. This CDR3 is 16 amino acids long. In nucleotides, the CDR3 is TGTGCCAGCAGCTTGAGTGGCTGGGGGGGCGAAGAGACCCAGTACTTC. It codes for CASSLSGWGGEETQYF.

CDR3 DNA: TGTGCCAGCTCACCAACCGGGGATAACACCGGGGAGCTGTTTTTT. Amino acid sequence: CASSPTGDNTGELFF. The chain has TRBV18 and TRBJ2-2; tentative D call: TRBD2 (5 bases). The V end was cut by 2 bases, the J end by 2 bases, with 9 bases between. The CDR3 covers 15 residues. The germline CDR1 and CDR2 sequences are KGHSH and LQKENI.

The gene calls are TRBV7-6 and TRBJ2-1; D could derive from TRBD1 or TRBD2 (5 bases each). Per germline, CDR1 SGHVS and CDR2 FNYEAQ. This CDR3 has 16 residues. Trimming removed 3 bases at V and 0 bases at J, with 12 bases between. CDR3 bases: TGTGCCAGCAGCTTGGTGGTGGGGGTCTCCTACAATGAGCAGTTCTTC. Amino acids: CASSLVVGVSYNEQFF. The full variable domain, with the rest looked up from reference TRBV7-6 and TRBJ2-1, is GAGVSQSPRYKVTKRGQDVALRCDPISGHVSLYWYRQALGQGPEFLTYFNYEAQQDKSGLPNDRFSAERPEGSISTLTIQRTEQRDSAMYRCASSLVVGVSYNEQFFGPGTRLTVL.

The CDR3, as DNA: TGTGCCAGTAGTTCGGGGGCTGGGTATGGCTACACCTTC. This gives the protein CASSSGAGYGYTF. The chain uses TRBV19 and TRBJ1-2, with a possible D match to TRBD1 (6 bases). The ends were cut back, 5 bases at V and 5 bases at J, with 12 bases in the middle. CDR3 length: 13 residues. Germline V CDR1 and CDR2: LNHDA, SQIVND (reference sequence).

The table lists this clonotype with a few counts. This CDR3 reads CAWDFRDTSRTEAFF. The CDR3 bases are TGTGCCTGGGACTTCCGGGACACCTCCCGAACTGAAGCTTTCTTT. The rearrangement uses TRBV30 and TRBJ1-1, with D possibly matching TRBD1 (6 bases). Per the germline V gene, CDR1 is GTSNPN and CDR2 is SVGIG (reference sequence). V was shortened by 5 bases and J by 5 bases, with 21 bases between the two germline ends. CDR3 size: 15 residues.

The gene calls are TRBV12-3 or TRBV12-4 and TRBJ2-6, with D unresolved. The length of the CDR3 is 16 residues. The V and J ends lost 4 bases and 2 bases respectively, with 12 bases between them. CDR3 sequence: CASSSSSSPGANVLTF. As DNA, the CDR3 is TGTGCCAGCAGTTCCAGTAGCTCACCTGGGGCCAACGTCCTGACTTTC.

This chain uses TRBV12-3 or TRBV12-4 with TRBJ2-1; D unclear. Trimming shortened V by 5 bases and J by 6 bases, and 11 bases separated the two germline ends. CDR3 size: 13 residues. CDR3 region: CASSPTGINEQFF. As DNA, the CDR3 is TGTGCCAGCAGTCCTACCGGCATCAATGAGCAGTTCTTC.

The chain recombines TRBV7-9 with TRBJ1-2; weak D call: TRBD1 (5 bases). CDR3 size: 11 residues. V was pared by 1 base and J by 10 bases, with 7 bases between. CDR1 SEHNR and CDR2 FQNEAQ come from the germline V gene (reference sequence). This chain's CDR3 is CASSLVGTYTF. The CDR3 nucleotides read TGTGCCAGCAGCTTAGTGGGGACCTACACCTTC.

This rearrangement joins TRBV5-1 to TRBJ2-1, with 9 bases that match TRBD2. J lost 9 bases, V lost 4 bases, and 8 bases had no gene match. Germline V gene lookup returns CDR1 SGHRS and CDR2 YFSETQ. The CDR3 is 14 amino acids. CDR3 residues: CASSPAGTSREQFF. The CDR3 DNA sequence: TGCGCCAGCAGCCCGGCCGGGACTAGCCGTGAGCAGTTCTTC.